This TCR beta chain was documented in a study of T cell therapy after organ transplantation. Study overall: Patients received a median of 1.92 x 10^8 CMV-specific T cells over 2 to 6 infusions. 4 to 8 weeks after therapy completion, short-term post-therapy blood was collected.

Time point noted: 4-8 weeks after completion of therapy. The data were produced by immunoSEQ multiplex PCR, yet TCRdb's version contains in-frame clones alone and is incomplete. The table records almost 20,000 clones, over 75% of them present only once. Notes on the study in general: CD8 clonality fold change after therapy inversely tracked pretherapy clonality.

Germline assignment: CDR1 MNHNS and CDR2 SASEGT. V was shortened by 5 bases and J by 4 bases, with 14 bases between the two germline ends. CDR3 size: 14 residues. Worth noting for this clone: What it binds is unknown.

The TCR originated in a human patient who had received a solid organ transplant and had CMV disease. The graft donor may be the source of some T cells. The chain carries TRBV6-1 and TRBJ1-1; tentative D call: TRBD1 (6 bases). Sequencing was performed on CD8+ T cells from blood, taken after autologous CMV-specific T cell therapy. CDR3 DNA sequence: TGTGCCAGCAGTCATCCTACAGGGACCACTGAAGCTTTCTTT. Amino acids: CASSHPTGTTEAFF.